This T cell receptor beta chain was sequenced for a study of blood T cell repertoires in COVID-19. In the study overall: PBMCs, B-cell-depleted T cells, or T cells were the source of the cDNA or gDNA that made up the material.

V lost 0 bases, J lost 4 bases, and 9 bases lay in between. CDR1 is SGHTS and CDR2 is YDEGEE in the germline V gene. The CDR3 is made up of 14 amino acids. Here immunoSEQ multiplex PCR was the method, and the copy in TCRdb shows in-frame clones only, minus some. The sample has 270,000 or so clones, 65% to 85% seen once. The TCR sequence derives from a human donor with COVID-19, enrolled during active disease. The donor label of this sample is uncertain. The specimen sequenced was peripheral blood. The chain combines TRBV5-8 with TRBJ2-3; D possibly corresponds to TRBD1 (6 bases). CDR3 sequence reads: CASSLAGASDTQYF. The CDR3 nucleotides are TGTGCCAGCAGCTTGGCAGGGGCATCAGATACGCAGTATTTT. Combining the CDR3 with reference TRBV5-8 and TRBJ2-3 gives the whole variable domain EAGVTQSPTHLIKTRGQQATLRCSPISGHTSVYWYQQALGLGLQFLLWYDEGEERNRGNFPPRFSGRQFPNYSSELNVNALELEDSALYLCASSLAGASDTQYFGPGTRLTVL.